What follows are 27 T cell receptor beta chains derived from one specimen sequenced in a study of T cell changes during pregnancy in multiple sclerosis. The data were produced by immunoSEQ multiplex PCR, yet TCRdb's version contains in-frame clones alone and is incomplete. The sample lists about 70,000 clones, about 94% seen once, with less than 0.6% in the top ten. The sequencing here drew on peripheral blood, taken in the third trimester of pregnancy. Receptors originate from a female donor with multiple sclerosis, enrolled in a pregnancy study.

This chain links TRBV4-1 with TRBJ2-5; tentatively, D is TRBD2 (7 bases). With 4 bases removed from V and 4 bases from J, the gap between germline ends came to 16 bases. There are 15 residues in the CDR3. CDR1 is MGHRA and CDR2 is YSYEKL in the germline V gene. CDR3 coding DNA: TGCGCCAGCAGCCGGGGGGGGGCAGGAGGAGAGACCCAGTACTTC. Translation: CASSRGGAGGETQYF.

The rearrangement uses TRBV6-6 and TRBJ1-2; 9 bases are shared with TRBD1. Germline trimming cut 6 bases from V and 7 bases from J; bases unmatched to any gene: 6. The CDR3 extends over 13 amino acids. The V gene's germline CDR1 is MNHNY and CDR2 SVGAGI (reference sequence). The CDR3 loop reads CASRKRQGVGYTF. The CDR3 nucleotides are TGTGCCAGCAGGAAAAGACAGGGGGTTGGCTACACCTTC.

The rearrangement links TRBV7-2 to TRBJ1-2; D remains ambiguous. Per the germline V gene, CDR1 is SGHTA and CDR2 is FQGNSA. The CDR3 contains 13 residues. Between the trimmed V and J ends, which lost 6 bases and 6 bases, there was a span of 14 bases. The CDR3 spells CASRIAGSHGYTF. DNA of the CDR3: TGTGCCAGCAGAATTGCGGGGTCCCATGGCTACACCTTC.

The CDR3 reads CASSLSRTGVGAFF. The CDR3 nucleotides read TGTGCCAGCAGCTTGTCCCGGACAGGGGTTGGAGCTTTCTTT. V is TRBV5-6 and J is TRBJ1-1; 9 bases map to TRBD1. With 1 base clipped from V and 10 bases from J, the junction kept 8 bases outside the gene matches. This CDR3 comprises 14 residues. The V gene's germline CDR1 is SGHDT and CDR2 YYEEEE.

Remarks on this clone: The junction differs from germline at one of its ends, possibly a read error. The chain recombines TRBV18 with TRBJ2-7, with 8 positions matching TRBD1. This CDR3 is built from 12 residues. Germline CDR1 and CDR2: KGHSH and LQKENI. DNA of the CDR3: TGTGCCAGCTCAGAAAACCGGGACAGGCTCCGGTTC. Amino acids: CASSENRDRLRF.

This clone was seen just once. The chain recombines TRBV6-1 with TRBJ2-6, with D uncertain. Germline CDR1 is MNHNS and CDR2 is SASEGT. This CDR3 has 14 amino acids. V lost 0 bases and J lost 3, with 3 bases in between. The CDR3 protein is CASSEASGANVLTF. In nucleotides, the CDR3 is TGTGCCAGCAGTGAAGCTAGTGGGGCCAACGTCCTGACTTTC.

The chain combines TRBV19 with TRBJ1-5, with D hard to call. Germline CDR1 LNHDA, CDR2 SQIVND (reference sequence). The CDR3 is made up of 12 amino acids. V lost 5 bases to trimming and J lost 6 bases, with 8 bases between them. The CDR3 bases are TGTGCCAGTAGTGAGAGGAGTCAGCCCCAGCATTTT. It yields the protein CASSERSQPQHF.

V gene TRBV18 combines with J gene TRBJ1-4, with 9 bases lining up with TRBD1. The CDR3 covers 16 residues. Germline V gives CDR1 KGHSH, CDR2 LQKENI. The V and J ends lost 0 bases and 6 bases, in that order; junction bases with no gene match: 5. CDR3 DNA: TGTGCCAGCTCACCACCGCGGGGACAGGGTGATGAAAAACTGTTTTTT. It specifies CASSPPRGQGDEKLFF.

This clone was observed a single time. The chain links TRBV9 to TRBJ1-1; 9 bases line up with TRBD1. The length of the CDR3 is 16 residues. Germline V gene sequence: CDR1 SGDLS, CDR2 YYNGEE. The ends lost 4 bases at V and 5 bases at J; junction bases unmatched: 12. The CDR3 bases are TGTGCCAGCAGCCCCCGTGCGGGACAGGGAACAACTGAAGCTTTCTTT. It is translated as CASSPRAGQGTTEAFF.

The V gene is TRBV7-9, the J gene TRBJ2-7, with unresolved D. Germline CDR1 reads SEHNR; CDR2 reads FQNEAQ (reference sequence). Trimming took off 2 bases at V and 0 bases at J, with 8 bases between the two ends. The CDR3 loop spans 14 amino acids. CDR3 DNA sequence: TGTGCCAGCAGCTTACATCCGAGCTCCTACGAGCAGTACTTC. It is translated as CASSLHPSSYEQYF.

This clone came up once. The chain has TRBV6-5 and TRBJ2-7, with a tentative D call TRBD2 (6 bases). CDR3 length equals 11 residues. Per germline, CDR1 MNHEY and CDR2 SVGAGI. Trimming took off 4 bases at V and 5 bases at J, with 6 bases between the two ends. CDR3: CASSWGDEQYF. CDR3 DNA: TGTGCCAGCAGTTGGGGGGACGAGCAGTACTTC.

The genes are TRBV9 and TRBJ1-2; D is possibly TRBD1 (5 bases). Germline CDR1 reads SGDLS; CDR2 reads YYNGEE. V lost 3 bases to trimming and J lost 8 bases, with 14 bases between them. The CDR3 spans 13 residues. CDR3: CASSGHGGVGYTF. CDR3 DNA sequence: TGTGCCAGCAGCGGACATGGGGGGGTCGGCTACACCTTC.

The chain employs TRBV5-1 and TRBJ1-6, with 10 bases lining up with TRBD1. Germline-derived CDR1 and CDR2 are SGHRS and YFSETQ. CDR3 length equals 16 residues. The V gene end was trimmed by 0 bases and the J gene end by 7 bases; junction bases not matched to a gene: 4. The CDR3 sequence: CASSLAPTGGNSPLHF. DNA of the CDR3: TGCGCCAGCAGCTTGGCTCCGACAGGGGGCAATTCACCCCTCCACTTT.

The chain links TRBV4-1 to TRBJ2-3; 8 bases map to TRBD2. The CDR3 consists of 17 residues. V trimming: 1 base; J trimming: 4 bases; junction bases outside the gene matches: 10. In germline, CDR1 is MGHRA, CDR2 YSYEKL. CDR3 DNA: TGCGCCAGCAGCCAAGTAAAAGCGGGGGCTGGGCCAGATACGCAGTATTTT. This encodes CASSQVKAGAGPDTQYF.

This clone appeared a single time. The rearrangement uses TRBV7-3 and TRBJ2-5; 8 bases match TRBD2. Germline CDR1 is SGHTA and CDR2 is FQGTGA. The trim removed 5 bases at V and 0 bases at J, leaving 14 bases unmatched. The CDR3 runs 18 residues. This chain's CDR3 is CASSPFRGSGDYQETQYF. The CDR3 bases are TGTGCCAGCAGCCCCTTTCGGGGTAGCGGGGACTACCAAGAGACCCAGTACTTC.

This chain connects TRBV11-2 to TRBJ1-2; tentatively, D is TRBD1 (6 bases). V lost 5 bases to trimming and J lost 6 bases, with 22 bases between them. This CDR3 has 16 residues. Germline V gene data show CDR1 as SGHAT and CDR2 as FQNNGV. CDR3 sequence (DNA): TGTGCCAGCAGCACATCTATTGTGGTCCAGGGGAATGGCTACACCTTC. Translated, it gives CASSTSIVVQGNGYTF.

The chain couples TRBV4-3 to TRBJ2-5; D unresolved. From germline, CDR1 is LGHNA and CDR2 YSLEER. This CDR3 has 15 amino acids. The V end was cut by 4 bases, the J end by 0 bases, with 12 bases between. The CDR3 bases are TGCGCCAGCAGCCGACAATCCGTGAACCAAGAGACCCAGTACTTC. Amino acid sequence: CASSRQSVNQETQYF.

The chain has TRBV7-9 and TRBJ1-2; TRBD1 matches 10 bases. The V gene end was trimmed by 5 bases and the J gene end by 3 bases; junction bases not matched to a gene: 9. CDR1 and CDR2 (germline): SEHNR, FQNEAQ (reference sequence). The CDR3 loop spans 16 amino acids. The CDR3, as DNA: TGTGCCAGCAGCAATAGACAGGGGGCAGCTGACTATGGCTACACCTTC. It is translated as CASSNRQGAADYGYTF.

The genes are TRBV27 and TRBJ2-5; 9 positions agree with TRBD1. Trimming cost V 6 bases and J 4 bases; bases outside gene matches: 6. The CDR3 runs to 14 residues. Per the germline V gene, CDR1 is MNHEY and CDR2 is SMNVEV (reference sequence). CDR3 residues: CASREQGAGETQYF. The CDR3 region has the DNA TGTGCCAGCAGAGAACAGGGGGCGGGAGAGACCCAGTACTTC.

This sequence joins TRBV4-3 and TRBJ1-6; 9 nucleotides line up with TRBD1. This CDR3 comprises 21 residues. Germline V lookup: CDR1 LGHNA, CDR2 YSLEER. V shed 1 base, J shed 0 bases, and the junction held 13 bases outside the gene matches. The CDR3 protein is CASSQVSLGQGRSSYNSPLHF. In nucleotides, the CDR3 is TGCGCCAGCAGCCAAGTCTCCCTCGGACAGGGGAGAAGCTCCTATAATTCACCCCTCCACTTT.

V usage is TRBV7-6 and J usage is TRBJ1-5; perhaps TRBD1 as D (5 bases). CDR3 length: 13 residues. V was shortened by 3 bases and J by 6 bases, with 9 bases between the two germline ends. Germline V gene sequence: CDR1 SGHVS, CDR2 FNYEAQ. This CDR3 reads CASSLGGLQPQHF. The CDR3 DNA is TGTGCCAGCAGCTTGGGGGGTCTTCAGCCCCAGCATTTT.

The chain uses TRBV29-1 and TRBJ1-4; a weak D match, TRBD1 (5 bases). Trimming took off 7 bases at V and 3 bases at J, with 15 bases between the two ends. The CDR3 sequence is 14 residues long. Germline CDR1 is SQVTM and CDR2 is ANQGSEA. The CDR3 DNA follows: TGCAGCGCCGCAGGGCCTGAGTCTAATGAAAAACTGTTTTTT. Its translation: CSAAGPESNEKLFF.

The chain uses TRBV7-2 and TRBJ1-1; no clear D. Between the trimmed V and J ends, which lost 0 bases and 7 bases, there was a span of 9 bases. The CDR3 totals 13 residues. Germline CDR1 and CDR2: SGHTA and FQGNSA. The CDR3: CASSLARADEAFF. The DNA for the CDR3 is TGTGCCAGCAGCTTAGCGAGGGCTGATGAAGCTTTCTTT. The whole variable domain, remainder taken from reference TRBV7-2 and TRBJ1-1, is GAGVSQSPSNKVTEKGKDVELRCDPISGHTALYWYRQSLGQGLEFLIYFQGNSAPDKSGLPSDRFSAERTGGSVSTLTIQRTQQEDSAVYLCASSLARADEAFFGQGTRLTVV.

The J gene is TRBJ1-6, the V gene TRBV7-8; tentatively, D is TRBD1 (5 bases). Trimming took 1 base from V and 8 from J, leaving 9 bases between them. The germline gives CDR1 SGHVS, CDR2 FQNEAQ. CDR3 length: 14 amino acids. The DNA of the CDR3 is TGTGCCAGCAGCTTAGATACAGGCGATTCACCCCTCCACTTT. Its protein is CASSLDTGDSPLHF.

This chain joins TRBV10-3 and TRBJ1-1, with D perhaps matching TRBD1 (6 bases). Trimming stripped 6 bases from V and 4 bases from J, with 12 bases between. The CDR3 has 13 residues. Germline values: CDR1 ENHRY, CDR2 SYGVKD. The CDR3 spells CAIRTIQGTEAFF. The CDR3 coding sequence is TGTGCCATCAGGACTATACAGGGCACTGAAGCTTTCTTT.

The chain carries TRBV18 and TRBJ1-1, with a tentative D call TRBD1 (6 bases). Per the germline V gene, CDR1 is KGHSH and CDR2 is LQKENI. The CDR3 is 13 residues long. V lost 6 bases and J 2 bases, leaving 10 bases between the germline ends. The CDR3 nucleotides read TGTGCCAGCTCCGACAGGAGTAACACTGAAGCTTTCTTT. Protein product: CASSDRSNTEAFF.

The CDR3 DNA follows: TGTGCCACCGCGGGACTTATCCTAACTAACTATGGCTACACCTTC. Its translation is CATAGLILTNYGYTF. The chain is built from TRBV19 and TRBJ1-2, with D possibly TRBD1 on 5 matching bases. The germline V gene has CDR1 LNHDA and CDR2 SQIVND (reference sequence). This CDR3 is built from 15 residues. Trimming pared 10 bases from V and 0 bases from J, leaving 18 bases between.